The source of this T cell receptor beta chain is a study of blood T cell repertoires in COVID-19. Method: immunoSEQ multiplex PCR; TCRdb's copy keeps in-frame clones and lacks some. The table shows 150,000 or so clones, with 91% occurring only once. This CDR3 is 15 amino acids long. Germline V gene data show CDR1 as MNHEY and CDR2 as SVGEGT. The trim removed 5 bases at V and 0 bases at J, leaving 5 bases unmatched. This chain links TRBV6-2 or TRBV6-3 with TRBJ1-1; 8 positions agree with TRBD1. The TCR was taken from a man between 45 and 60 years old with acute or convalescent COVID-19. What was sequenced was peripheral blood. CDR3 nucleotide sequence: TGTGCCAGCAGTAACGACAGGGGCCTGAACACTGAAGCTTTCTTT. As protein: CASSNDRGLNTEAFF.